A single sample is the source of the 27 T cell receptor beta chains below, sequenced in a study of blood T cell repertoires in COVID-19. Method: immunoSEQ multiplex PCR; TCRdb's copy keeps in-frame clones and lacks some. The sample holds some 150,000 clones, just under 90% seen once. What was sequenced was peripheral blood. The receptors here all came from a woman in her 40s with acute or convalescent COVID-19.

The chain uses TRBV18 and TRBJ1-5; TRBD1 matches 7 bases. The V and J ends lost 3 bases and 6 bases, in that order; junction bases with no gene match: 2. CDR1 is KGHSH, CDR2 LQKENI, per germline. The CDR3 loop spans 13 amino acids. The CDR3 sequence: CASSPGQVQPQHF. Here the CDR3 DNA reads TGTGCCAGCTCACCCGGACAGGTTCAGCCCCAGCATTTT.

The chain carries TRBV2 and TRBJ1-2; weak D call: TRBD1 (6 bases). The CDR3 extends over 14 amino acids. Germline values: CDR1 SNHLY, CDR2 FYNNEI. V lost 7 bases and J lost 0, with 12 bases in between. CDR3: CASNRDGANYGYTF. The CDR3 DNA follows: TGTGCCAGCAACAGGGATGGGGCTAACTATGGCTACACCTTC.

The rearrangement links TRBV29-1 to TRBJ1-3; perhaps TRBD1 as D (5 bases). V was clipped by 1 base and J by 2 bases, with 9 bases between them. This CDR3 region has 14 residues. Germline loops: CDR1 SQVTM, CDR2 ANQGSEA. CDR3 protein: CSVEGSRAGNTIYF. CDR3 nucleotides: TGCAGCGTTGAAGGGAGCAGGGCTGGAAACACCATATATTTT.

V gene TRBV3-1 (or the pseudogene TRBV3-2) combines with J gene TRBJ1-2; 9 positions match TRBD1. From germline, CDR1 is LGHDT and CDR2 YNNKEL (reference sequence). The V gene end was trimmed by 3 bases and the J gene end by 8 bases; junction bases not matched to a gene: 7. The length of the CDR3 is 14 residues. CDR3 protein: CASSQDDRGGGYTF. The DNA for the CDR3 is TGTGCCAGCAGCCAGGATGACAGGGGGGGAGGCTACACCTTC.

J is TRBJ2-2 and V is TRBV7-2; the match to TRBD2 covers 8 bases. The trim removed 3 bases at V and 6 bases at J, leaving 6 bases unmatched. The CDR3 is 15 residues long. Germline V CDR1 and CDR2: SGHTA, FQGNSA. CDR3 in DNA: TGTGCCAGCAGCTTCGGGAGCGGGAGCGCCGGGGAGCTGTTTTTT. Translating gives CASSFGSGSAGELFF.

The V gene is TRBV19, the J gene TRBJ2-1; 10 bases are shared with TRBD2. The CDR3 runs 15 residues. Losses at the gene ends were 1 base for V and 9 bases for J; bases not matched to a gene: 6. CDR1 and CDR2 (germline): LNHDA, SQIVND (reference sequence). CDR3 bases: TGTGCCAGTAGTATAGTTACTAGCGGGACGAGTGAGCAGTTCTTC. This translates into CASSIVTSGTSEQFF. The variable domain in full, with the rest retrieved from reference TRBV19 and TRBJ2-1, is DGGITQSPKYLFRKEGQNVTLSCEQNLNHDAMYWYRQDPGQGLRLIYYSQIVNDFQKGDIAEGYSVSREKKESFPLTVTSAQKNPTAFYLCASSIVTSGTSEQFFGPGTRLTVL.

V usage is TRBV6-5 and J usage is TRBJ2-3, with a possible D match to TRBD1 (5 bases). The CDR3 is 14 amino acids. Trimming took 3 bases from V and 3 from J, leaving 10 bases between them. Germline V gene sequence: CDR1 MNHEY, CDR2 SVGAGI. The CDR3 nucleotides read TGTGCCAGCAGTTATGGGGCCGGAACAGATACGCAGTATTTT. Translated: CASSYGAGTDTQYF.

The chain joins TRBV30 to TRBJ1-2, with TRBD1 matching over 8 bases. V shed 7 bases, J shed 4 bases, and the junction held 11 bases outside the gene matches. Germline CDR1 reads GTSNPN; CDR2 reads SVGIG (reference sequence). The length of the CDR3 is 14 residues. In nucleotides, the CDR3 is TGTGCCTCCCAAATTATGACAGGGGCCTATGGCTACACCTTC. Protein: CASQIMTGAYGYTF.

The CDR3 DNA follows: TGTGCCAGCAGCTCTTCCGCAGGATCGGGAATCAACGTCCTGACTTTC. This translates into CASSSSAGSGINVLTF. The chain recombines TRBV5-4 with TRBJ2-6, with D possibly matching TRBD2 (5 bases). CDR3 length: 16 amino acids. V gave up 3 bases and J gave up 9 bases, with 19 bases separating them. The germline V gene encodes CDR1 SGHNT and CDR2 YYREEE (reference sequence).

The chain recombines TRBV28 with TRBJ1-5; D gene unclear. The V gene's germline CDR1 is MDHEN and CDR2 SYDVKM. Trimming cost V 5 bases and J 2 bases, with 25 bases left between them. The CDR3 spans 19 residues. This CDR3 reads CASSRILASSQSGNQPQHF. CDR3 coding DNA: TGTGCCAGCAGTCGAATCTTAGCCTCGTCCCAGTCGGGCAATCAGCCCCAGCATTTT.

This chain joins TRBV2 and TRBJ1-2, with TRBD1 as a possible D gene (5 bases). The CDR3 has 18 amino acids. Germline CDR1 and CDR2: SNHLY and FYNNEI. Trimming cost V 4 bases and J 4 bases, with 25 bases left between them. The CDR3 protein is CASSGPSGGDVQGYGYTF. The CDR3 DNA sequence: TGTGCCAGCAGTGGACCTTCGGGGGGAGATGTGCAAGGCTATGGCTACACCTTC.

The chain links TRBV30 to TRBJ2-3; 10 nucleotides line up with TRBD2. J gave up 1 base and V 6 bases, and 1 base lay outside the gene matches. Per germline, CDR1 GTSNPN and CDR2 SVGIG (reference sequence). The CDR3 spans 13 residues. In DNA form, the CDR3 reads TGTGCCTGTGGACTAGCGGGCACAGATACGCAGTATTTT. The encoded protein is CACGLAGTDTQYF.

This chain joins TRBV5-6 and TRBJ1-2; D is uncertain. Germline V gene sequence: CDR1 SGHDT, CDR2 YYEEEE. V was trimmed by 3 bases and J by 7 bases, leaving 7 bases between them. The CDR3 runs to 11 residues. CDR3 in amino acids: CASSSQFGYTF. CDR3 DNA sequence: TGTGCCAGCAGCTCACAATTTGGCTACACCTTC.

Here the CDR3 DNA reads TGTGCCGGGGGACAGGGGTTCGACGAGCAGTACTTC. Protein sequence: CAGGQGFDEQYF. V gene TRBV2 combines with J gene TRBJ2-7; 10 bases match TRBD1. V was clipped by 11 bases and J by 5 bases; unmatched bases: 6. Germline CDR1 is SNHLY and CDR2 is FYNNEI. The CDR3 spans 12 residues.

This chain links TRBV6-2 or TRBV6-3 with TRBJ1-6, with no clear D. Germline V lookup: CDR1 MNHEY, CDR2 SVGEGT. The V end was cut by 4 bases, the J end by 10 bases, with 14 bases between. The CDR3 is 14 residues long. DNA for the CDR3: TGTGCCAGCAGTTTATCAGGCTTCCGCTCACCCCTCCACTTT. Protein: CASSLSGFRSPLHF.

The genes are TRBV19 and TRBJ1-2, with 7 bases identical to TRBD1. V lost 8 bases, J lost 1 base, and 13 bases stayed unmatched. The CDR3 has 16 amino acids. Germline CDR1 LNHDA, CDR2 SQIVND (reference sequence). The CDR3 DNA reads as TGTGCCAGTGGCGGCGTGACAGGGATTCTTAACTATGGCTACACCTTC. Its translation: CASGGVTGILNYGYTF.

This clone occurred once. V is TRBV6-4 and J is TRBJ2-1; the match to TRBD2 covers 7 bases. The CDR3 contains 16 residues. CDR1 is MRHNA, CDR2 SNTAGT, per germline. V was clipped by 1 base and J by 2 bases; unmatched bases: 5. Here the CDR3 reads CASSDYGGLAYNEQFF. As DNA, the CDR3 is TGTGCCAGCAGTGACTACGGGGGGTTAGCCTACAATGAGCAGTTCTTC.

This clone was observed once. The chain employs TRBV10-3 and TRBJ1-1; perhaps TRBD1 as D (5 bases). The CDR3 is made up of 14 amino acids. The germline V gene has CDR1 ENHRY and CDR2 SYGVKD. V shed 4 bases and J shed 0 bases, with 9 bases lying between them. The CDR3 here is CAISVGRVNTEAFF. In nucleotides, the CDR3 is TGTGCCATCAGTGTGGGCAGGGTGAACACTGAAGCTTTCTTT.

This clone has more than one count but fewer than ten. V is TRBV3-1 (or the pseudogene TRBV3-2) and J is TRBJ2-5, with a tentative D call TRBD2 (5 bases). The germline CDR1 and CDR2 sequences are LGHDT and YNNKEL (reference sequence). V lost 1 base and J lost 9, with 15 bases in between. This CDR3 is 14 amino acids long. The CDR3 is CASSQARPGMAQYF. Written as DNA, the CDR3 is TGTGCCAGCAGCCAAGCCAGGCCGGGGATGGCCCAGTACTTC.

The gene calls are TRBV5-6 and TRBJ2-7; 7 nucleotides agree with TRBD1. This CDR3 contains 17 residues. CDR1 is SGHDT, CDR2 YYEEEE, per germline. With V trimmed by 1 base and J by 0 bases, 10 bases remained unmatched. The CDR3 DNA sequence: TGTGCCAGCAGCTTGAGGGCTACAGGGGCCCGCTCCTACGAGCAGTACTTC. Its protein product is CASSLRATGARSYEQYF.

This clone came up a few times. The V call is TRBV15, the J call TRBJ2-7; D is possibly TRBD1 (6 bases). The CDR3 covers 15 residues. Trimming stripped 5 bases from V and 2 bases from J, with 16 bases between. Germline V lookup: CDR1 LNHNV, CDR2 YYDKDF (reference sequence). The CDR3 spells CATSLWTPGAYEQYF. DNA for the CDR3: TGTGCCACCAGCCTTTGGACCCCAGGGGCCTACGAGCAGTACTTC.

This chain links TRBV15 with TRBJ2-5, with unresolved D. Germline V gene lookup returns CDR1 LNHNV and CDR2 YYDKDF (reference sequence). CDR3 size: 11 residues. V was cut by 4 bases and J by 7 bases, with 7 bases left in between. The chain's CDR3 is CATSKERTQYF. The CDR3 coding sequence is TGTGCCACCAGCAAAGAGAGGACCCAGTACTTC.

This chain links TRBV19 with TRBJ2-5, with TRBD2 matching 13 bases. The germline V gene has CDR1 LNHDA and CDR2 SQIVND (reference sequence). V lost 6 bases and J lost 5; bases outside the gene matches: 6. The CDR3 runs to 15 residues. The CDR3 is CASSRLAGGGETQYF. CDR3 bases: TGTGCCAGTAGCCGACTAGCGGGAGGAGGGGAGACCCAGTACTTC. The whole variable domain, remainder taken from reference TRBV19 and TRBJ2-5, is DGGITQSPKYLFRKEGQNVTLSCEQNLNHDAMYWYRQDPGQGLRLIYYSQIVNDFQKGDIAEGYSVSREKKESFPLTVTSAQKNPTAFYLCASSRLAGGGETQYFGPGTRLLVL.

This chain links TRBV3-1 (or the pseudogene TRBV3-2) with TRBJ2-1; 11 bases align to TRBD2. Germline V gene data show CDR1 as LGHDT and CDR2 as YNNKEL (reference sequence). J lost 2 bases, V lost 3 bases, and 3 bases had no gene match. CDR3 length: 16 residues. CDR3 nucleotides: TGTGCCAGCAGCCACACTAGCGGGGGAACCTACAATGAGCAGTTCTTC. Its protein product is CASSHTSGGTYNEQFF.

This clone was recorded a few times. The chain couples TRBV27 to TRBJ1-2; 7 bases map to TRBD1. The germline CDR1 and CDR2 sequences are MNHEY and SMNVEV (reference sequence). V lost 3 bases and J lost 5; bases outside the gene matches: 3. This CDR3 spans 13 amino acids. The CDR3 bases are TGTGCCAGCAGTTTCGGACAGGCGTATGGCTACACCTTC. Amino acids: CASSFGQAYGYTF.

The rearrangement joins TRBV7-3 to TRBJ2-2, with 8 nucleotides matching TRBD1. The V gene's germline CDR1 is SGHTA and CDR2 FQGTGA. The CDR3 length is 16 residues. The junction had 6 bases not matched to a gene; V was cut back by 5 bases and J by 1 base. CDR3 in DNA: TGTGCCAGCAGCCCCTCCGGGACAGGGAACACCGGGGAGCTGTTTTTT. It codes for CASSPSGTGNTGELFF.

The genes are TRBV29-1 and TRBJ2-2; D is possibly TRBD1 (5 bases). V dropped 6 bases and J dropped 4 bases, with 18 bases sitting between them. Looked up from germline, CDR1 is SQVTM and CDR2 is ANQGSEA. The length of the CDR3 is 15 residues. Here the CDR3 DNA reads TGCAGCGTCTACACGGACACCCGAGGCACCGGGGAGCTGTTTTTT. It translates to CSVYTDTRGTGELFF.